Included here is one T cell receptor beta chain sequence, with context. Its antigen is not known. Germline V CDR1 and CDR2: SGHTA, FQGNSA. The CDR3 has 16 amino acids. This sample was included in a study of monozygotic twins with inflammatory bowel disease. Addition of UMIs with a 6-nucleotide sample barcode was achieved by template switching. The cDNA of both the TCRalpha and TCRbeta chains was subjected to two nested PCRs of 16 and 9 cycles. No DNA is given; TCRdb re-called the 5' RACE reads and lists each CDR3 protein once. In all, the sample yields over 100,000 distinct CDR3 sequences. Study conclusions and caveats: Especially with disease activity, IBD patients shared fewer clonotypes with others than healthy twins did. Twin concordance left repertoire similarity unchanged, with limited power a possible explanation for this lack of difference.

The chain uses TRBV7-2 and TRBJ1-4. The sequencing sample was made of blood. This TCR came from a human donor with ulcerative colitis or Crohn's disease, or a healthy co-twin of an affected twin (not recorded which). CDR3 loop: CASSLELSTSGEKLFF.